These 22 T cell receptor beta chains were all obtained from the same sample, sequenced in a study of CD8+ T cells in alopecia areata. Reverse transcription of extracted RNA yielded cDNA, which provided the sequencing template. Clones were sequenced by immunoSEQ multiplex PCR, and TCRdb holds only the in-frame ones, with some missing. The table records some 170,000 clones, just over 65% of them present only once. Sequencing used CD8+ T cells sorted from blood, obtained at week 0. These receptors originate from a human donor with alopecia areata.

V and J are TRBV15 and TRBJ2-7, with unresolved D. The germline V and J ends were trimmed by 8 bases and 2 bases, with 13 bases remaining between them. CDR1 is LNHNV, CDR2 YYDKDF, per germline (reference sequence). The CDR3 is made up of 13 amino acids. CDR3 coding DNA: TGTGCCACCTCGTCCCGGGTAACCTACGAGCAGTACTTC. Its protein product is CATSSRVTYEQYF.

V and J are TRBV19 and TRBJ2-7; TRBD1 matches 10 bases. After removal of 5 bases from V and 3 bases from J, the junction contained 13 bases not matched to a gene. CDR3 length: 17 residues. The germline CDR1 and CDR2 sequences are LNHDA and SQIVND (reference sequence). CDR3 sequence reads: CASSAGQGYDGVYEQYF. The CDR3 DNA reads TGTGCCAGTAGTGCGGGACAGGGGTATGATGGGGTCTACGAGCAGTACTTC.

This clone was counted a few times. The chain recombines TRBV6-1 with TRBJ1-4, with 9 positions matching TRBD1. V shed 4 bases, J shed 4 bases, and the junction held 10 bases outside the gene matches. In germline, CDR1 is MNHNS, CDR2 SASEGT. The CDR3 totals 17 residues. CDR3 protein: CASSASDRGLNNEKLFF. CDR3 DNA sequence: TGTGCCAGCAGTGCCTCGGACAGGGGACTCAATAATGAAAAACTGTTTTTT.

This chain connects TRBV6-5 to TRBJ2-2; D may correspond to TRBD1 or TRBD2 (5 bases each). The CDR3 consists of 11 residues. The V and J ends lost 10 bases and 6 bases respectively, with 9 bases between them. Germline CDR1 is MNHEY and CDR2 is SVGAGI. CDR3 coding DNA: TGTGCCATGAGGGGTGCCGGGGAGCTGTTTTTT. The encoded protein is CAMRGAGELFF.

The rearrangement links TRBV2 to TRBJ2-2; D might be TRBD1 (6 bases). V was clipped by 6 bases and J by 0 bases, with 11 bases between them. CDR1 is SNHLY and CDR2 is FYNNEI in the germline V gene. This CDR3 has 15 amino acids. The CDR3 bases are TGTGCCAGCAGCCAGGGGTTCTCGAACACCGGGGAGCTGTTTTTT. As protein: CASSQGFSNTGELFF.

The chain employs TRBV4-2 and TRBJ1-5; tentative D call: TRBD1 (5 bases). Germline-derived CDR1 and CDR2 are LGHNA and YNFKEQ. V lost 0 bases and J 6 bases, leaving 12 bases between the germline ends. This CDR3 contains 15 residues. The CDR3 loop reads CASSQESRAFQPQHF. CDR3 DNA sequence: TGTGCCAGCAGCCAAGAATCCAGGGCGTTTCAGCCCCAGCATTTT.

The V call is TRBV29-1, the J call TRBJ2-7; TRBD1 is a possible D gene (6 bases). Looked up from germline, CDR1 is SQVTM and CDR2 is ANQGSEA. The CDR3 is made up of 12 amino acids. The ends were cut back, 5 bases at V and 6 bases at J, with 14 bases in the middle. The CDR3 nucleotides read TGCAGCGTTACAGGGTTTGGGGGCGAGCAGTACTTC. It translates to CSVTGFGGEQYF.

The V gene is TRBV27, the J gene TRBJ1-1; the D gene is possibly TRBD1 (6 bases). Trimming left V 7 bases short and J 9 bases short, with 12 bases between. The CDR3 is made up of 11 amino acids. Germline V gene data show CDR1 as MNHEY and CDR2 as SMNVEV (reference sequence). This CDR3 is CASIVGGKAFF. CDR3 DNA: TGTGCCAGCATCGTCGGGGGCAAAGCTTTCTTT.

Only a few counts were recorded for this clone. The rearrangement links TRBV9 to TRBJ1-2; 7 bases map to TRBD1. Germline-derived CDR1 and CDR2 are SGDLS and YYNGEE. V dropped 2 bases and J dropped 6; count of bases not matched to a gene: 1. The CDR3 has 12 residues. CDR3: CASSVTGNGYTF. CDR3 DNA sequence: TGTGCCAGCAGCGTGACAGGGAATGGCTACACCTTC.

V gene TRBV5-6 combines with J gene TRBJ1-1, with D uncertain. Deletions cut 1 base from V and 0 bases from J, with 10 bases between. The CDR3 runs 15 residues. Per the germline V gene, CDR1 is SGHDT and CDR2 is YYEEEE. The CDR3 DNA follows: TGTGCCAGCAGCTTGCTGTATGACCTGAACACTGAAGCTTTCTTT. It specifies CASSLLYDLNTEAFF.

This clone was counted a few times. This chain joins TRBV25-1 and TRBJ1-5; D unresolved. The germline CDR1 and CDR2 sequences are MGHDK and SYGVNS. This CDR3 is 14 amino acids long. The germline V and J ends were trimmed by 3 bases and 7 bases, with 13 bases remaining between them. The CDR3 reads CASSEERENQPQHF. As DNA, the CDR3 is TGTGCCAGCAGTGAGGAAAGAGAAAACCAGCCCCAGCATTTT.

This sequence joins TRBV19 and TRBJ2-5; no firm D call. The CDR3 consists of 13 residues. Germline lookup yields CDR1 LNHDA and CDR2 SQIVND (reference sequence). V lost 1 base and J 4 bases, leaving 7 bases between the germline ends. CDR3: CASSIVPLETQYF. The CDR3 coding sequence is TGTGCCAGTAGTATAGTTCCATTAGAGACCCAGTACTTC. Full variable domain (missing parts from reference TRBV19 and TRBJ2-5): DGGITQSPKYLFRKEGQNVTLSCEQNLNHDAMYWYRQDPGQGLRLIYYSQIVNDFQKGDIAEGYSVSREKKESFPLTVTSAQKNPTAFYLCASSIVPLETQYFGPGTRLLVL.

The chain has TRBV29-1 and TRBJ2-1, with D maybe TRBD2 (5 bases). The germline gives CDR1 SQVTM, CDR2 ANQGSEA. V was cut by 5 bases and J by 8 bases, with 13 bases left in between. This CDR3 contains 12 residues. The CDR3 DNA sequence: TGCAGCGTTTTCGGGGAAACGTATGAGCAGTTCTTC. Protein product: CSVFGETYEQFF.

The J gene is TRBJ1-2, the V gene TRBV5-1, with TRBD1 matching over 7 bases. The germline V gene has CDR1 SGHRS and CDR2 YFSETQ. Trimming at V came to 5 bases and at J to 10 bases, leaving 5 bases not matched to a gene. The CDR3 is 11 residues long. The CDR3 nucleotides are TGCGCCAGCAGAAGGGACAGAGCCTACACCTTC. It yields the protein CASRRDRAYTF.

This clone has only one observation. The chain is built from TRBV5-6 and TRBJ2-5; D is perhaps TRBD1 or TRBD2 (5 bases each). Germline lookup yields CDR1 SGHDT and CDR2 YYEEEE. CDR3 size: 16 residues. Trimming stripped 3 bases from V and 1 base from J, with 16 bases between. CDR3 protein: CASSYQPRGPQETQYF. CDR3 sequence (DNA): TGTGCCAGCAGCTATCAACCCCGGGGCCCCCAAGAGACCCAGTACTTC.

The chain couples TRBV15 to TRBJ2-5; a weak D match, TRBD2 (7 bases). V was shortened by 1 base and J by 3 bases, with 21 bases between the two germline ends. The CDR3 spans 18 residues. Germline assignment: CDR1 LNHNV and CDR2 YYDKDF (reference sequence). The CDR3: CATSRGVRGASSKETQYF. The CDR3 region has the DNA TGTGCCACCAGCAGAGGAGTCCGGGGGGCCAGCAGCAAAGAGACCCAGTACTTC.

The chain has TRBV19 and TRBJ1-5; no clear D. The V and J ends lost 0 bases and 2 bases respectively, with 2 bases between them. Germline V gene data show CDR1 as LNHDA and CDR2 as SQIVND (reference sequence). The CDR3 length is 13 residues. The CDR3 region has the DNA TGTGCCAGTAGTATAGAGGGCAATCAGCCCCAGCATTTT. This gives the protein CASSIEGNQPQHF.

The chain uses TRBV25-1 and TRBJ2-2, with unresolved D. Germline CDR1 is MGHDK and CDR2 is SYGVNS. CDR3 length equals 15 residues. V was shortened by 8 bases and J by 0 bases, with 13 bases between the two germline ends. The CDR3 loop is CASEGPYTNTGELFF. CDR3 DNA sequence: TGTGCCAGCGAAGGACCGTACACGAACACCGGGGAGCTGTTTTTT.

The chain combines TRBV9 with TRBJ2-3, with TRBD2 identical over 9 bases. Trimming cost V 4 bases and J 4 bases; bases outside gene matches: 7. CDR3 size: 15 residues. Germline assignment: CDR1 SGDLS and CDR2 YYNGEE. CDR3 in amino acids: CASSPTGLASDTQYF. CDR3 DNA sequence: TGTGCCAGCAGCCCTACGGGACTAGCCTCAGATACGCAGTATTTT.

The V and J genes are TRBV19 and TRBJ2-1; D unclear. The V end was cut by 6 bases, the J end by 7 bases, with 10 bases between. The CDR3 has 12 residues. The germline V gene has CDR1 LNHDA and CDR2 SQIVND (reference sequence). The CDR3 nucleotides read TGTGCCAGTAGCTGGGGTGAGAATGAGCAGTTCTTC. Residues: CASSWGENEQFF.

The rearrangement uses TRBV29-1 and TRBJ2-5; TRBD2 agrees at 9 bases. CDR3 length: 17 amino acids. V was clipped by 2 bases and J by 1 base; unmatched bases: 11. Germline values: CDR1 SQVTM, CDR2 ANQGSEA. The CDR3 nucleotides read TGCAGCGTTGAATGGGTGCCCCTAGCGGGGTTCCAAGAGACCCAGTACTTC. Protein sequence: CSVEWVPLAGFQETQYF.

V and J are TRBV5-1 and TRBJ2-1; D unclear. Looked up from germline, CDR1 is SGHRS and CDR2 is YFSETQ. V was cut by 1 base and J by 7 bases, with 6 bases left in between. This CDR3 comprises 12 residues. The CDR3 DNA reads as TGCGCCAGCAGCTTGAACAGAAATGAGCAGTTCTTC. Translated, it gives CASSLNRNEQFF.